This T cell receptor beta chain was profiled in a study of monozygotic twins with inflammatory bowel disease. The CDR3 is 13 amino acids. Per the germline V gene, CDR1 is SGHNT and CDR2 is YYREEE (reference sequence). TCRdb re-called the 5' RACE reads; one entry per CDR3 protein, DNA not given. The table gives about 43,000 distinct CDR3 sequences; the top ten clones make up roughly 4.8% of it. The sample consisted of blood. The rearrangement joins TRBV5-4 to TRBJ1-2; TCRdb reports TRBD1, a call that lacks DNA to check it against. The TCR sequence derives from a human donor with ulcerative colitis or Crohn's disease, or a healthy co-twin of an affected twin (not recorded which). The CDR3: CASSSRDLAGYTF. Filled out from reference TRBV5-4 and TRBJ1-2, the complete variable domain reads ETGVTQSPTHLIKTRGQQVTLRCSSQSGHNTVSWYQQALGQGPQFIFQYYREEENGRGNFPPRFSGLQFPNYSSELNVNALELDDSALYLCASSSRDLAGYTFGSGTRLTVV.